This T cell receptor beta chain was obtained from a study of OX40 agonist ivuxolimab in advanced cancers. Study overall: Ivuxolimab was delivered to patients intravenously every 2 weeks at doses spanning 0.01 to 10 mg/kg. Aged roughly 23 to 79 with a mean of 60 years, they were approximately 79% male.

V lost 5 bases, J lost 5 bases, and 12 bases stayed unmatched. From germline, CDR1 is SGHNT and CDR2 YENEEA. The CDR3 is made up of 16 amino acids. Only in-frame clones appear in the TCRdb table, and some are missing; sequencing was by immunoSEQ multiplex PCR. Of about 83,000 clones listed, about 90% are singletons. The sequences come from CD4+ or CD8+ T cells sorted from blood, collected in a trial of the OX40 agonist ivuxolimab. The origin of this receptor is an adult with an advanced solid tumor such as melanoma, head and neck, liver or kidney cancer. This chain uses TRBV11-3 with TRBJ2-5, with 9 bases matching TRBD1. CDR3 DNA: TGTGCCAGCAGCAACTCGCCGGGACAGGGACCGGAGACCCAGTACTTC. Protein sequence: CASSNSPGQGPETQYF.